This T cell receptor beta chain was found in a study of CD8+ T cells in alopecia areata. Study at large: Each of the treated patients was given oral tofacitinib, 5 to 10 mg twice daily, for moderate-to-severe alopecia areata. Study-wide results and limits: Elevated clonality characterized lesional scalp relative to normal scalp, particularly in alopecia totalis/universalis. Numerous clones, expanded in lesions, remained in scalp and blood during tofacitinib.

Extracted RNA was reverse transcribed into cDNA, the sequencing template. Some clones are missing from TCRdb's copy, which holds only in-frame ones; the method was immunoSEQ multiplex PCR. The sample shows about 190,000 clones, about three fifths of them seen only once. Trimming took off 5 bases at V and 1 base at J, with 11 bases between the two ends. Germline assignment: CDR1 SQVTM and CDR2 ANQGSEA. The CDR3 totals 14 residues. Notes on this clone: Antigen specificity is unknown.

Regarding treatment: oral pan-JAK inhibitor, 5-10 mg twice daily. It was from PBMCs that CD4+ and CD8+ T cells were sorted. This sample comprised CD4+ T cells sorted from blood, obtained at week 4, from a patient treated with tofacitinib. V gene TRBV29-1 combines with J gene TRBJ2-2; D gene ambiguous. This clonotype was obtained from a human donor with alopecia areata. For the CDR3, the DNA is TGCAGCGTTTTAAGCGTTCAGAACACCGGGGAGCTGTTTTTT. This encodes CSVLSVQNTGELFF.